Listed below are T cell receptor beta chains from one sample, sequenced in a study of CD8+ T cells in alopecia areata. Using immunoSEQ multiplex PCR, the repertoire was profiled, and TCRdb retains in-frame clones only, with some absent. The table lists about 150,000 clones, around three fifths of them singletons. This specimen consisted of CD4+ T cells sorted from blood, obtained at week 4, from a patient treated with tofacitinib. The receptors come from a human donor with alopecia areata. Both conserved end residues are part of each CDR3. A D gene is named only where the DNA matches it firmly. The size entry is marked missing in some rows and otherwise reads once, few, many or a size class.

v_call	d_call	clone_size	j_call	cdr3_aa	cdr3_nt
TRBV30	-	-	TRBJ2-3	CAWSVLGGADTQYF	TGTGCCTGGAGTGTTCTAGGGGGGGCGGATACGCAGTATTTT
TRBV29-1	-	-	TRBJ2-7	CSGIEGEYEQYF	TGCAGCGGCATCGAAGGGGAGTACGAGCAGTACTTC
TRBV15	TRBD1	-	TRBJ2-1	CATSRVGTGYNEQFF	TGTGCCACCAGCAGAGTTGGGACAGGTTACAATGAGCAGTTCTTC
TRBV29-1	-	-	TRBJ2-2	CSVGGSPGELFF	TGCAGCGTTGGGGGCAGTCCCGGGGAGCTGTTTTTT
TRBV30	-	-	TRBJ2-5	CAWSVLRAETQYF	TGTGCCTGGAGTGTACTTAGGGCCGAGACCCAGTACTTC
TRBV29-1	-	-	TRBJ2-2	CSVERPGVRTGELFF	TGCAGCGTTGAGCGGCCAGGGGTTCGCACCGGGGAGCTGTTTTTT
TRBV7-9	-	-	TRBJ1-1	CASSLEGRTEAFF	TGTGCCAGCAGCCTCGAGGGGAGAACTGAAGCTTTCTTT
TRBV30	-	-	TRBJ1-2	CAWSVLGANGYGYTF	TGTGCCTGGAGTGTACTGGGGGCGAATGGCTATGGCTACACCTTC
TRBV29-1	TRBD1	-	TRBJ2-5	CSVGDSQETQYF	TGCAGCGTTGGGGACAGCCAAGAGACCCAGTACTTC
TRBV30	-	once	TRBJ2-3	CAWSTARDTQYF	TGTGCCTGGAGTACCGCGCGGGATACGCAGTATTTT
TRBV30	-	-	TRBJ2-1	CAWSLGSTGPYNEQFF	TGTGCCTGGAGTCTTGGGTCGACCGGGCCCTACAATGAGCAGTTCTTC
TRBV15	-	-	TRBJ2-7	CATSRDVSYEQYF	TGTGCCACCAGCAGAGATGTCTCCTACGAGCAGTACTTC
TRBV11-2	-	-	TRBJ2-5	CASRLGGPPQETQYF	TGTGCCAGCAGGCTCGGGGGGCCCCCTCAAGAGACCCAGTACTTC
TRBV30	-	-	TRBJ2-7	CASGGPTSYEQYF	TGTGCCTCGGGGGGCCCAACCTCCTACGAGCAGTACTTC
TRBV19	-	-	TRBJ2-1	CASRRGVSYNEQFF	TGTGCCAGTAGACGAGGGGTGTCCTACAATGAGCAGTTCTTC
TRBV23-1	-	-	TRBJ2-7	CASSWGRNIYEQYF	TGCGCCAGCAGCTGGGGCCGGAATATCTACGAGCAGTACTTC
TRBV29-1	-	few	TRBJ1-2	CSVVSGENGYTF	TGCAGCGTTGTCTCCGGGGAGAACGGCTACACCTTC
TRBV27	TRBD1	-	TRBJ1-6	CASRIDRVGSPLHF	TGTGCCAGCAGGATCGACAGGGTCGGTTCACCCCTCCACTTT
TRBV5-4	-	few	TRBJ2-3	CASSLREDTQYF	TGTGCCAGCAGCTTGAGAGAAGATACGCAGTATTTT
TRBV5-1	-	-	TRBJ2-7	CASSFDGYEQYF	TGCGCCAGCAGCTTTGACGGATACGAGCAGTACTTC
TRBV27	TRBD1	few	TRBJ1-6	CASSFRQGASPLHF	TGTGCCAGCAGTTTCCGACAGGGAGCCTCACCCCTCCACTTT
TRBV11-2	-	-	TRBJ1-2	CASSLRELTPYGYTF	TGTGCCAGCAGCTTAAGAGAACTGACCCCCTATGGCTACACCTTC
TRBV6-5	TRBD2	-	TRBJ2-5	CASSYSLAGGRETQYF	TGTGCCAGCAGTTACTCACTAGCGGGGGGGCGGGAGACCCAGTACTTC
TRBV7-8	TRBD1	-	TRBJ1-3	CASSSTGGRSGNTIYF	TGTGCCAGCAGCTCAACAGGGGGGAGGTCTGGAAACACCATATATTTT